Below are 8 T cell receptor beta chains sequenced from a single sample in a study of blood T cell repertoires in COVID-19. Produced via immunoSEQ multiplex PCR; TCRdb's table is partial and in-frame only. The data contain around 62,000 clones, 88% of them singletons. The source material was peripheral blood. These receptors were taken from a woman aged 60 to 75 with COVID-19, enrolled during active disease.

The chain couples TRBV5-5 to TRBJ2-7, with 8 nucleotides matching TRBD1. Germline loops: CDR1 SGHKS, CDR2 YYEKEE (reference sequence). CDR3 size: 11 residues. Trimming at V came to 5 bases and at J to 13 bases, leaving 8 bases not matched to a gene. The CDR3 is CASRFGTGEYF. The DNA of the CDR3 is TGTGCCAGCAGGTTCGGGACAGGAGAATACTTC. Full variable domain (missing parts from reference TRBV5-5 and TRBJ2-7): DAGVTQSPTHLIKTRGQQVTLRCSPISGHKSVSWYQQVLGQGPQFIFQYYEKEERGRGNFPDRFSARQFPNYSSELNVNALLLGDSALYLCASRFGTGEYFGPGTRLTVT.

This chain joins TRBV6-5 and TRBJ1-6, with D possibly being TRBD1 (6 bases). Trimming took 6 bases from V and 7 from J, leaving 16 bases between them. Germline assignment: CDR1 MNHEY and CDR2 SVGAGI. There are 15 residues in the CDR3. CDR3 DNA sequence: TGTGCCAGCAGAACCTCCGGACAGTCCAATTCACCCCTCCACTTT. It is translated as CASRTSGQSNSPLHF.

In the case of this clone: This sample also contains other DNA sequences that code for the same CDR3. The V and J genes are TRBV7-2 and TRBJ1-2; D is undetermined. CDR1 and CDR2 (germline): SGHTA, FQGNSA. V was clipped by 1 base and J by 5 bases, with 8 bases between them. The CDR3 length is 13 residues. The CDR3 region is CASSLGGYYGYTF. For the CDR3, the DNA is TGTGCCAGCAGCTTAGGAGGGTATTATGGCTACACCTTC.

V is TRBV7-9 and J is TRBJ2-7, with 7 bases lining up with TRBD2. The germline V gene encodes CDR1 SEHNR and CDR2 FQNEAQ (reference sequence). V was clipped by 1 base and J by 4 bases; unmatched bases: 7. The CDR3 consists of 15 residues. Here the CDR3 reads CASSLGLSSGYEQYF. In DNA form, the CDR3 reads TGTGCCAGCAGCTTAGGTTTGTCTAGCGGATACGAGCAGTACTTC.

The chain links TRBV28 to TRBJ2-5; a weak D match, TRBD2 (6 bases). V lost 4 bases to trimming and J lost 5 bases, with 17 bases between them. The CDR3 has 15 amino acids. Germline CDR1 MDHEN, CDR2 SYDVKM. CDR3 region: CASSSGSASKETQYF. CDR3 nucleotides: TGTGCCAGCAGTTCCGGGAGCGCCTCGAAGGAGACCCAGTACTTC.

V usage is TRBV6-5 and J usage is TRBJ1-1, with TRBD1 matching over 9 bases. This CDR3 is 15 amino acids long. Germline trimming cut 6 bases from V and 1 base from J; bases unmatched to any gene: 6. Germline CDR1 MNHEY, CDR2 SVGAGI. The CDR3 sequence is CASSPDRGRNTEAFF. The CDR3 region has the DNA TGTGCCAGCAGCCCAGACAGGGGGAGGAACACTGAAGCTTTCTTT.

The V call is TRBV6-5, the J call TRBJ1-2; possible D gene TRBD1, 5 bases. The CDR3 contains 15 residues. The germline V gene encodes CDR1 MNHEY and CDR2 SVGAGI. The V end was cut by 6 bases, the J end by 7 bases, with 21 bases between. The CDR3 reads CASSPDSAGVIGYTF. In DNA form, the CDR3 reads TGTGCCAGCAGCCCCGACAGTGCGGGGGTGATTGGCTACACCTTC.

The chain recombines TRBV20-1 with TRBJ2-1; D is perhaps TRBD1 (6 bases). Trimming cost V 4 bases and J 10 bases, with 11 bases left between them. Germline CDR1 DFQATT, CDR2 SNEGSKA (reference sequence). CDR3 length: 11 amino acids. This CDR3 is CSATRGAEQFF. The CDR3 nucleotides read TGCAGTGCTACCAGGGGTGCCGAGCAGTTCTTC.